A selection of T cell receptor beta chains follows, all from one sample in a study of OX40 agonist ivuxolimab in advanced cancers. Libraries were prepared by immunoSEQ multiplex PCR; TCRdb keeps only in-frame clonotypes and omits some of them. The data contain 25,000 to 40,000 clones, about 83% of them singletons. Sequences were derived from CD4+ or CD8+ T cells sorted from blood, sampled in a trial of the OX40 agonist ivuxolimab. The receptors were gathered from an adult with an advanced solid tumor such as melanoma, head and neck, liver or kidney cancer. CDR3s include the opening cysteine and the closing phenylalanine or tryptophan. D genes are given only for firm matches. The size of a clone is reported for some rows only, either as once, few or many, or as a class for expanded clones.

v_gene,j_gene,d_gene,abundance,CDR3aa,CDR3nt
TRBV2,TRBJ2-3,.,.,CASSEGGTDTQYF,TGTGCCAGCAGTGAGGGCGGCACAGATACGCAGTATTTT
TRBV2,TRBJ2-5,.,.,CASSEVVGGGETQYF,TGTGCCAGCAGTGAAGTCGTCGGGGGCGGGGAGACCCAGTACTTC
TRBV6-5,TRBJ2-7,.,once,CASSLRGGDYEQYF,TGTGCCAGCAGTTTGAGAGGGGGGGACTACGAGCAGTACTTC
TRBV9,TRBJ2-1,TRBD2,.,CASSYTSGGKNEQFF,TGTGCCAGCAGCTACACTAGCGGGGGAAAGAATGAGCAGTTCTTC
TRBV10-1,TRBJ2-1,TRBD1,.,CASSEARQGTYNEQFF,TGCGCCAGCAGTGAGGCTAGACAGGGCACCTACAATGAGCAGTTCTTC
TRBV30,TRBJ1-1,.,.,CAWRLENTEAFF,TGTGCCTGGCGGTTGGAGAACACTGAAGCTTTCTTT
TRBV19,TRBJ1-5,.,.,CASSIGQFNQPQHF,TGTGCCAGTAGTATAGGCCAGTTCAATCAGCCCCAGCATTTT
TRBV7-3,TRBJ2-1,TRBD2,.,CASSFDSGRANEQFF,TGTGCCAGCAGCTTTGATAGCGGGAGGGCAAATGAGCAGTTCTTC
TRBV7-6,TRBJ2-1,.,.,CASSPRTAYNEQFF,TGTGCCAGCAGCCCCCGGACTGCCTACAATGAGCAGTTCTTC
TRBV25-1,TRBJ2-1,TRBD1,once,CASSAPGQGLNEQFF,TGTGCCAGCAGTGCCCCCGGACAGGGACTCAATGAGCAGTTCTTC
TRBV6-9,TRBJ2-3,TRBD1,.,CASSLPGTGVDTQYF,TGTGCCAGCAGTCTCCCCGGGACAGGGGTAGATACGCAGTATTTT
TRBV2,TRBJ2-7,.,.,CASGPTYEQYF,TGTGCCAGCGGCCCAACGTACGAGCAGTACTTC
TRBV18,TRBJ1-1,.,large,CASSPGGLPSSTEAFF,TGTGCCAGCTCCCCTGGGGGGTTACCGTCGAGCACTGAAGCTTTCTTT
TRBV28,TRBJ2-7,.,.,CASSLGAVEQYF,TGTGCCAGCAGTTTGGGGGCGGTCGAGCAGTACTTC
TRBV6-1,TRBJ2-7,.,.,CASSDSGRIYEQYF,TGTGCCAGCAGTGATTCGGGCCGGATCTACGAGCAGTACTTC
TRBV2,TRBJ2-7,TRBD1,.,CASRWAGTGPLEQYF,TGTGCCAGCAGATGGGCCGGGACAGGGCCCCTCGAGCAGTACTTC
TRBV6-1,TRBJ1-1,.,few,CASSRFTEAFF,TGTGCCAGCAGTCGGTTCACTGAAGCTTTCTTT
TRBV27,TRBJ1-1,.,.,CASSMGIVGTEAFF,TGTGCCAGCAGTATGGGAATCGTGGGCACTGAAGCTTTCTTT
TRBV27,TRBJ2-1,TRBD2,.,CASSFSGSIHEQFF,TGTGCCAGCAGTTTTAGCGGGAGTATCCATGAGCAGTTCTTC
TRBV4-3,TRBJ1-4,.,.,CASSPLESDNEKLFF,TGCGCCAGCAGCCCCTTGGAGTCGGATAATGAAAAACTGTTTTTT
TRBV28,TRBJ2-5,.,.,CASSLSLGVTQYF,TGTGCCAGCAGTTTATCCCTAGGCGTGACCCAGTACTTC
TRBV5-4,TRBJ1-3,.,.,CASTGTGNTIYF,TGTGCCAGCACAGGGACTGGAAACACCATATATTTT
TRBV9,TRBJ2-2,.,.,CASSITGGTNTGELFF,TGTGCCAGCAGCATCACGGGGGGCACGAACACCGGGGAGCTGTTTTTT
TRBV6-5,TRBJ1-5,.,.,CASSYSSGVNQPQHF,TGTGCCAGCAGTTACTCCTCCGGTGTCAATCAGCCCCAGCATTTT
TRBV6-1,TRBJ1-3,.,medium-sized,CASSESAGHSGNTIYF,TGTGCCAGCAGTGAATCCGCAGGGCACTCTGGAAACACCATATATTTT
TRBV14,TRBJ2-1,.,.,CASSQVRNEQFF,TGTGCCAGCAGCCAAGTTAGGAATGAGCAGTTCTTC
TRBV6-6,TRBJ1-1,.,.,CASSYIGSTEAFF,TGTGCCAGCAGTTATATAGGGTCAACTGAAGCTTTCTTT
TRBV6-4,TRBJ2-3,.,medium-sized,CASSDSKGGGTDTQYF,TGTGCCAGCAGTGACTCTAAGGGGGGGGGCACAGATACGCAGTATTTT
TRBV7-2,TRBJ1-3,.,.,CASSLDYRNTIYF,TGTGCCAGCAGCTTAGACTATAGAAACACCATATATTTT
TRBV29-1,TRBJ2-1,.,.,CSVARDGSNEQFF,TGCAGCGTCGCAAGGGACGGGAGCAATGAGCAGTTCTTC
TRBV2,TRBJ1-2,.,.,CASSEAAGWGYTF,TGTGCCAGCAGTGAAGCGGCAGGGTGGGGCTACACCTTC
TRBV27,TRBJ1-1,TRBD1,.,CASSLIRTGIAEAFF,TGTGCCAGCAGTCTGATCCGGACAGGGATTGCAGAAGCTTTCTTT
TRBV7-3,TRBJ2-2,TRBD2,.,CASSSTGVGLAGGPGELFF,TGTGCCAGCAGCTCTACCGGCGTCGGACTAGCGGGAGGGCCTGGGGAGCTGTTTTTT
TRBV2,TRBJ1-5,.,.,CASSFSQGGLPQHF,TGTGCCAGCAGCTTCTCTCAGGGCGGATTGCCCCAGCATTTT
TRBV11-2,TRBJ2-1,TRBD2,.,CASSLGASGGARQFF,TGTGCCAGCAGCTTAGGAGCTAGCGGGGGGGCGCGACAGTTCTTC
TRBV4-2,TRBJ2-3,TRBD2,.,CASSQAHEGTSGTDTQYF,TGTGCCAGCAGCCAAGCACACGAGGGGACTAGCGGCACAGATACGCAGTATTTT
TRBV4-1,TRBJ1-2,TRBD1,.,CASSQPGQEIKGYTF,TGCGCCAGCAGCCAGCCTGGACAGGAAATTAAGGGCTACACCTTC
TRBV6-1,TRBJ1-2,TRBD1,.,CASSEPLGRGDGYTF,TGTGCCAGCAGTGAACCCCTGGGCAGGGGGGATGGCTACACCTTC
TRBV7-9,TRBJ1-5,TRBD1,medium-sized,CASSPEGAHQPQHF,TGTGCCAGCAGCCCCGAGGGGGCGCATCAGCCCCAGCATTTT
TRBV30,TRBJ2-5,TRBD2,.,CAWSLAAYQETQYF,TGTGCCTGGAGCCTAGCGGCGTACCAAGAGACCCAGTACTTC
TRBV10-3,TRBJ2-2,.,.,CAISRGNTGELFF,TGTGCCATCAGTCGGGGGAATACCGGGGAGCTGTTTTTT
TRBV28,TRBJ1-2,.,.,CASSFSPDRANYGYTF,TGTGCCAGCAGTTTCTCTCCGGACAGAGCTAACTATGGCTACACCTTC
TRBV10-2,TRBJ2-7,.,few,CASRAGTSRYEQYF,TGCGCCAGCAGGGCCGGGACATCCCGTTACGAGCAGTACTTC